A selection of T cell receptor beta chains follows, all from one sample in a study of chemoradiotherapy in HPV16-positive cancers. Sequencing was performed with immunoSEQ multiplex PCR; in TCRdb, only in-frame clones are kept and a portion is missing. The sample records 9,500 to 15,000 clones, 70% to 90% being singletons. The material was blood, obtained from a patient who underwent chemoradiotherapy. The source of these receptors is a human donor with HPV-associated anogenital cancer. The CDR3 runs from the conserved cysteine through the conserved F or W.

length,V,J,CDR3
13,TRBV2,TRBJ2-2,CASSYTETGELFF
15,TRBV7-2,TRBJ2-3,CASSSGQGATDTQYF
17,TRBV9,TRBJ2-7,CASSVGPSGGSSYEQYF
17,TRBV5-1,TRBJ2-2,CASSLQGLAVNTGELFF
15,TRBV6-1,TRBJ1-3,CASSLYRGAENTIYF
14,TRBV10-1,TRBJ2-2,CASSDLRGVGELFF
14,TRBV4-2,TRBJ1-4,CASSRLGQEGKLFF
14,TRBV10-3,TRBJ2-3,CASDAGLNTDTQYF
15,TRBV9,TRBJ1-1,CASSARGNQNTEAFF
14,TRBV18,TRBJ2-5,CASSASGQQETQYF
14,TRBV6-5,TRBJ1-3,CASGIHGFGNTIYF
14,TRBV18,TRBJ1-1,CASSPASMNTEAFF
16,TRBV9,TRBJ1-1,CASSVGGGPPNTEAFF
16,TRBV15,TRBJ2-1,CATSRDLLGQGNEQFF
15,TRBV5-6,TRBJ2-1,CASSLIQRGGNEQFF
15,TRBV4-1,TRBJ1-1,CASSQDEGSDTEAFF
13,TRBV6-5,TRBJ2-7,CASSPGTGVEQYF
12,TRBV25-1,TRBJ1-2,CASSEVGWGYTF
14,TRBV7-8,TRBJ2-2,CASSLISNTGELFF
17,TRBV11-2,TRBJ2-7,CASRGDSGQSWLTEQYF
13,TRBV18,TRBJ2-5,CASSEAYQETQYF
13,TRBV10-3,TRBJ1-2,CAIRLTGADGYTF
11,TRBV29-1,TRBJ2-3,CSVPVTDTQYF
13,TRBV5-6,TRBJ2-1,CASSETTYNEQFF
14,TRBV5-1,TRBJ2-3,CASSTRRGTDTQYF
14,TRBV5-1,TRBJ2-5,CASSLGSGEETQYF
15,TRBV7-9,TRBJ2-2,CASSLARTTTGELFF
15,TRBV14,TRBJ1-2,CASSQAKRGWEGYTF
16,TRBV18,TRBJ1-3,CASSPAGGSSGNTIYF
12,TRBV29-1,TRBJ2-7,CSVSPTDYEQYF
16,TRBV6-6,TRBJ1-3,CASSRTGTASGNTIYF
14,TRBV6-1,TRBJ1-6,CASSEGVDNSPLHF
14,TRBV9,TRBJ2-7,CASSASNRVYEQYF
13,TRBV19,TRBJ1-2,CASSWGGNYGYTF
15,TRBV5-6,TRBJ1-5,CASSLSPDRRQPQHF
14,TRBV2,TRBJ1-4,CASSAGRTNEKLFF
15,TRBV10-3,TRBJ1-6,CAITTQPRSDSPLHF
15,TRBV19,TRBJ1-1,CASSIWTGTLTEAFF
13,TRBV13,TRBJ1-1,CASSRVRGTEAFF
12,TRBV19,TRBJ1-1,CASKDRNTEAFF
14,TRBV6-6,TRBJ1-1,CASRRDRANTEAFF
14,TRBV10-1,TRBJ2-5,CASSESGGQETQYF
16,TRBV25-1,TRBJ2-1,CASSDPGQGRRNEQFF
11,TRBV11-1,TRBJ1-1,CASSFYGMAFF
15,TRBV4-3,TRBJ1-2,CASSQATGYNYGYTF
11,TRBV5-6,TRBJ1-1,CASSSDTEAFF
13,TRBV2,TRBJ1-2,CASSEGQGRGYTF
13,TRBV5-1,TRBJ2-1,CASSRMARSEQFF
15,TRBV4-2,TRBJ2-3,CASSPGTSGTDTQYF
16,TRBV18,TRBJ1-1,CASSPPFRGAHTEAFF
12,TRBV5-6,TRBJ2-1,CASSWGPNEQFF
14,TRBV4-1,TRBJ2-1,CASSQDVGRNEQFF
17,TRBV7-2,TRBJ2-5,CASSLRLTSGGQETQYF
13,TRBV5-1,TRBJ2-7,CASSLGTVYEQYF